This T cell receptor (beta chain) was captured by sequencing in a study of human T cells and chemical hapten exposure. In regard to this clonotype: Its cognate antigen is unknown.

The germline V gene encodes CDR1 MDHEN and CDR2 SYDVKM. The ends lost 6 bases at V and 3 bases at J; junction bases unmatched: 13. This CDR3 spans 16 amino acids. MiXCR was run by TCRdb on the RACE reads, yielding one entry per CDR3 protein. The data contain about 400,000 distinct CDR3 sequences, about 6.9% of them singletons. The time point here: patch test 2, 6 weeks after DPC sensitization. Documented treatment: therapeutic diphenylcyclopropenone sensitization with weekly scalp DPC. Broader study findings: Patch test score was positively correlated with the counts of PT1 expanded TCRs. TCRs above 1 in 1000 frequency did not change with DPC sensitization. Expanded TCRs grouped into significantly more large CDR3 similarity clusters than controls produced.

This chain links TRBV28 with TRBJ2-7, with 8 bases aligning to TRBD2. The sample in question was whole blood, obtained in connection with sensitization to the hapten diphenylcyclopropenone (DPC). This TCR derives from a woman aged 18-29 years with alopecia areata. Some clones in this sample may be carry-over from other donors' samples. The CDR3 here is CASRREVGTRIYEQYF. The CDR3 DNA sequence: TGTGCCAGCAGAAGAGAAGTAGGGACTAGGATCTACGAGCAGTACTTC.